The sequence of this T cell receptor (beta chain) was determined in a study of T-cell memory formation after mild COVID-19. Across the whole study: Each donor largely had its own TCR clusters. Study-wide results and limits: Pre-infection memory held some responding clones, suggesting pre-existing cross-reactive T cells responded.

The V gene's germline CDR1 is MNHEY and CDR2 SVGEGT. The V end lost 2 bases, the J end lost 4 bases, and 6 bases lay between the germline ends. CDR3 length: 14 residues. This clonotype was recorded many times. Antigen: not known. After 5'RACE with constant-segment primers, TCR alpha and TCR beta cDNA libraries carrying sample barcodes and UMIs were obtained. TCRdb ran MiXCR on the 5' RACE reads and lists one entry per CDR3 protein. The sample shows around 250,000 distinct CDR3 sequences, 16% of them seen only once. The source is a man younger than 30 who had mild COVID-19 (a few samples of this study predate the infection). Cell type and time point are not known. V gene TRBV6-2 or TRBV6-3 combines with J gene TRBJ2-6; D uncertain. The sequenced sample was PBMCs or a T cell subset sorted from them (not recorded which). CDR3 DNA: TGTGCCAGCAGTTACACCGGGGGGGCCAACGTCCTGACTTTC. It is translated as CASSYTGGANVLTF.